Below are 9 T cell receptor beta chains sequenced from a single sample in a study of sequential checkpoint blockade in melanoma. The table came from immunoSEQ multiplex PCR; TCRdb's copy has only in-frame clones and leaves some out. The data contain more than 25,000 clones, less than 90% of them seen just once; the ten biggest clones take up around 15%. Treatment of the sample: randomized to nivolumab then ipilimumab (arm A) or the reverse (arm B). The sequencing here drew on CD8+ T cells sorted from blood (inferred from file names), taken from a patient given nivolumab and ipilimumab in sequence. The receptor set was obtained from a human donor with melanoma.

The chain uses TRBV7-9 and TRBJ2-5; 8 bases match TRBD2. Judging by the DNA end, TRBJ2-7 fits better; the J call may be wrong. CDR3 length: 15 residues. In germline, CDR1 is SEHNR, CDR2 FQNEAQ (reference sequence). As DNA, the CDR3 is TGTGCCAGCAGCCGAAAGCGGGAGTCCGTCTACGAGCAGTACTTC. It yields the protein CASSRKRESVYEQYF.

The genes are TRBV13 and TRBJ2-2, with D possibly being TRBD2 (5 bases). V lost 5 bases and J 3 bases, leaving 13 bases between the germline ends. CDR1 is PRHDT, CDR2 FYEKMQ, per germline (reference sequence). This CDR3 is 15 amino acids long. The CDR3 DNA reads TGTGCCAGCAGCCCTAACCCCGGGGACACCGGGGAGCTGTTTTTT. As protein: CASSPNPGDTGELFF.

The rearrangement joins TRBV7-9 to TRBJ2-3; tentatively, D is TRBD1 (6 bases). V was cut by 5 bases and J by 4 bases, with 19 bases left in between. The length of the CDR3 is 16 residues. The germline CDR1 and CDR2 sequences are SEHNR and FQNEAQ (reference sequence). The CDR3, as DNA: TGTGCCAGCAGCGACCGGGACAACGGGTTCGCAGATACGCAGTATTTT. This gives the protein CASSDRDNGFADTQYF.

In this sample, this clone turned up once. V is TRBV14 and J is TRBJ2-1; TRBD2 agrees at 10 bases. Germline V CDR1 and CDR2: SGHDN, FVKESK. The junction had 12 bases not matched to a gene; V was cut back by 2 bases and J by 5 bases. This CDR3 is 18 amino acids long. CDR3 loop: CASSQRRLAGAGDNEQFF. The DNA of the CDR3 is TGTGCCAGCAGCCAAAGGAGGCTAGCGGGGGCAGGGGACAATGAGCAGTTCTTC.

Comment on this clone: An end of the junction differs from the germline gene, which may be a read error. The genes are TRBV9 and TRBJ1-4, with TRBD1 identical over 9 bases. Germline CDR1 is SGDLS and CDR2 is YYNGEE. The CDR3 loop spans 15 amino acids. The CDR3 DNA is TGTGCCAGCAGCCGATGGGGACAGGGTGATGAAAAACTGTCTTTT. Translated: CASSRWGQGDEKLSF.

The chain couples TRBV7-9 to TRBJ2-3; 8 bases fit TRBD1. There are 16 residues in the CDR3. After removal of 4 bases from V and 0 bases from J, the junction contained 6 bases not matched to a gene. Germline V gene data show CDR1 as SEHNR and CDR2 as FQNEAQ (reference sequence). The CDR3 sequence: CASSSPDRDSTDTQYF. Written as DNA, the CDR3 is TGTGCCAGCAGCTCCCCGGACAGGGATAGCACAGATACGCAGTATTTT.

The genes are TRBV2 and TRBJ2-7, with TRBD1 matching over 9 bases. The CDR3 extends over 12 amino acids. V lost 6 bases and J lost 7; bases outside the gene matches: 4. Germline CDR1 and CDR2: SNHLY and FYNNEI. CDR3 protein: CASRGTGWEQYV. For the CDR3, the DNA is TGTGCCAGCAGGGGGACAGGGTGGGAGCAGTACGTC.

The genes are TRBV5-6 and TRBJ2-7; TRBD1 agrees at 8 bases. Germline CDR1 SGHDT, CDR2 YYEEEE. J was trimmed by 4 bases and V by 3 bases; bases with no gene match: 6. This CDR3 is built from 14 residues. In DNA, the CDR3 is TGTGCCAGCAGCTCGGGACAGGTGGGTTACGAGCAGTACTTC. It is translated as CASSSGQVGYEQYF.

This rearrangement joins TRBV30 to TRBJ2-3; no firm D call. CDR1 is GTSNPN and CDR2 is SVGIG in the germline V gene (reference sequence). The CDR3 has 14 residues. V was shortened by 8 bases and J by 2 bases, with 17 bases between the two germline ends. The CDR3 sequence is CAVKTIPHTDTQYF. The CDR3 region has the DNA TGTGCCGTTAAAACAATCCCCCACACAGATACGCAGTATTTT.